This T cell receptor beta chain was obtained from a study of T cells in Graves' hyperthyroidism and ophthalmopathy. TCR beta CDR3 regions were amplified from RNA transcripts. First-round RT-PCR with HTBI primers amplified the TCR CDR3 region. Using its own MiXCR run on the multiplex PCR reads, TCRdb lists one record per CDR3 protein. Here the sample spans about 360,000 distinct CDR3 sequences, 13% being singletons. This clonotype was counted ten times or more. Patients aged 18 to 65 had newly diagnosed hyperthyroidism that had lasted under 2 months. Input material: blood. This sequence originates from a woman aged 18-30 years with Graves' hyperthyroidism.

The chain's CDR3 is CAIRTFGTEAFF. For the CDR3, the DNA is TGTGCCATCAGGACTTTCGGCACTGAAGCTTTCTTT. V gene TRBV10-3 combines with J gene TRBJ1-1; no clear D. The V gene's germline CDR1 is ENHRY and CDR2 SYGVKD. The CDR3 spans 12 residues. Between the trimmed V and J ends, which lost 6 bases and 4 bases, there was a span of 9 bases.